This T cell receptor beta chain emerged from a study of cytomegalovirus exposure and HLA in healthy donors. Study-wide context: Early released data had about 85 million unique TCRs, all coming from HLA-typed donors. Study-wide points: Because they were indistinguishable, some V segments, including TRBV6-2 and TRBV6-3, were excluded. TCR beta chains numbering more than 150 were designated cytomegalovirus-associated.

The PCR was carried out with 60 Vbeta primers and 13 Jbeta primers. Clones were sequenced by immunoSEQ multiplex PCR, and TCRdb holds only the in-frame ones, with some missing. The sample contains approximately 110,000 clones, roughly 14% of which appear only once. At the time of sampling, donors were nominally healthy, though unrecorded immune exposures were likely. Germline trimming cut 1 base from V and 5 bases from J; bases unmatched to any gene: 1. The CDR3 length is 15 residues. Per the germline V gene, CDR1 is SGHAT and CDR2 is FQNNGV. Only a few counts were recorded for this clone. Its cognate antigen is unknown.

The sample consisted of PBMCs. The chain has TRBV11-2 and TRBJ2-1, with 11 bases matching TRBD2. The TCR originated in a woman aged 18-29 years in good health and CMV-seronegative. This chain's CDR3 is CASSLVLAGDNEQFF. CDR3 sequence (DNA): TGTGCCAGCAGCTTAGTACTAGCGGGAGACAATGAGCAGTTCTTC.